This TCR beta chain was documented in a study of CD8 T cells in ankylosing spondylitis. This clonotype was seen a few times. This CDR3 comprises 19 residues. CDR1 is MNHEY, CDR2 SVGEGT, per germline. V was pared by 4 bases and J by 7 bases, with 15 bases of the junction left unmatched. From the 5' RACE reads, TCRdb called clonotypes with MiXCR, one entry per CDR3 protein. The table has about 240,000 distinct CDR3 sequences, 8% to 9.5% seen once. The sample comprised blood, either unsorted or a sorted T cell fraction (not recorded which). This receptor was identified in a male donor with ankylosing spondylitis or in good health (not recorded which). The chain has TRBV6-2 or TRBV6-3 and TRBJ2-2; 13 nucleotides agree with TRBD2. The CDR3 reads CASSSILGGLAGVHGELFF. The DNA of the CDR3 is TGTGCCAGCAGTTCTATCCTCGGAGGACTAGCGGGAGTGCACGGGGAGCTGTTTTTT.